Shown below are 4 T cell receptor beta chains from a single sample sequenced in a study of human T cells and chemical hapten exposure. Time point defined: pre-sensitization, week 0. As to treatment: therapeutic diphenylcyclopropenone sensitization with weekly scalp DPC. TCRdb independently ran MiXCR on the RACE reads; one entry per CDR3 protein. The sample includes 270,000 or so distinct CDR3 sequences, approximately 7.5% of them seen just once. The source was whole blood, collected in connection with sensitization to the hapten diphenylcyclopropenone (DPC). These TCRs come from a young man with alopecia areata. Some clones in this sample may be carry-over from other donors' samples.

In its sample, this clonotype was seen many times. This chain connects TRBV7-2 to TRBJ2-1; a possible D gene is TRBD2 (6 bases). Trimming removed 5 bases from V and 9 bases from J, with 8 bases in between. CDR1 is SGHTA and CDR2 is FQGNSA in the germline V gene. This CDR3 region has 11 residues. In nucleotides, the CDR3 is TGTGCCAGCAGCACCGGGGGTGAGCAGTTCTTC. It encodes CASSTGGEQFF.

As DNA, the CDR3 is TGTGCCAGCAGTCCCGGGGCACTTCTAGCCAAAAACATTCAGTACTTC. As protein: CASSPGALLAKNIQYF. V gene TRBV7-2 combines with J gene TRBJ2-4; either TRBD1 or TRBD2 may fit D (5 bases each). In germline, CDR1 is SGHTA, CDR2 FQGNSA. Trimming took off 6 bases at V and 0 bases at J, with 15 bases between the two ends. The CDR3 is 16 residues long.

This clonotype was detected a few times. CDR3 bases: TGTGCCAGCAGTGTAGCGGTGGGGATCTCCGGGGAGCTGTTTTTT. Its protein is CASSVAVGISGELFF. The J gene is TRBJ2-2, the V gene TRBV6-2 or TRBV6-3, with TRBD2 as a possible D gene (6 bases). The V and J ends lost 5 bases and 6 bases respectively, with 16 bases between them. The CDR3 extends over 15 amino acids. Looked up from germline, CDR1 is MNHEY and CDR2 is SVGEGT.

V and J are TRBV7-2 and TRBJ2-5; 9 nucleotides agree with TRBD1. V lost 3 bases and J lost 9; bases outside the gene matches: 2. Germline CDR1 reads SGHTA; CDR2 reads FQGNSA. The CDR3 spans 12 residues. CDR3 DNA: TGTGCCAGCAGCTTCTGGGACAGGGCCCAGTACTTC. Protein: CASSFWDRAQYF.